This passage covers 32 T cell receptor beta chains from one sample sequenced in a study of molecular identifiers for immune sequencing clone quantification. TCRdb independently ran MiXCR on the PCR reads; one entry per CDR3 protein. The table has about 510,000 distinct CDR3 sequences, around a fifth seen once. Sequencing used naive CD8+ T cells from blood, with Jurkat cell RNA spiked in. Indicated subset: FACS-sorted CD8+CD4-CCR7+CD45RA+ naive T cells. These receptors originate from a human donor in good health. Some libraries in this study had Jurkat cell RNA spiked in.

This clonotype has ten or more counts. The CDR3 region has the DNA TGTGCCAGCAGACCAGACAGAAGCATGAACACTGAAGCTTTCTTT. It translates to CASRPDRSMNTEAFF. The chain uses TRBV7-2 and TRBJ1-1, with a tentative D call TRBD1 (5 bases). Germline V gives CDR1 SGHTA, CDR2 FQGNSA. CDR3 length equals 15 residues. The V end lost 6 bases, the J end lost 0 bases, and 14 bases lay between the germline ends. The full variable domain, with the rest looked up from reference TRBV7-2 and TRBJ1-1, is GAGVSQSPSNKVTEKGKDVELRCDPISGHTALYWYRQSLGQGLEFLIYFQGNSAPDKSGLPSDRFSAERTGGSVSTLTIQRTQQEDSAVYLCASRPDRSMNTEAFFGQGTRLTVV.

Points on this clonotype: A read error may explain this, as a much larger clone is one base away. The genes are TRBV27 and TRBJ2-5; 9 bases are a match to TRBD1. The CDR3 sequence is 14 residues long. Germline V gives CDR1 MNHEY, CDR2 SMNVEV (reference sequence). CDR3 DNA sequence: TGTGCCAGCAGAAAGACAGGGGGTCAAGAGACCCGGTACTTC. Translated: CASRKTGGQETRYF.

This clonotype was seen ten or more times. The CDR3: CASSHQGGVLEAFF. The DNA of the CDR3 is TGCGCCAGCAGCCATCAAGGAGGGGTACTTGAAGCTTTCTTT. The V gene is TRBV4-1, the J gene TRBJ1-1; tentatively, D is TRBD1 (5 bases). Germline loops: CDR1 MGHRA, CDR2 YSYEKL. The length of the CDR3 is 14 residues. The V gene lost 3 bases and the J gene lost 7 bases, with 15 bases spanning the gap.

J is TRBJ1-4 and V is TRBV12-3 or TRBV12-4; 10 bases match TRBD1. J gave up 5 bases and V 6 bases, and 3 bases lay outside the gene matches. The CDR3 has 14 residues. CDR3 coding DNA: TGTGCCAGCAGCAGGGACAGGGGAAATGAAAAACTGTTTTTT. Its translation: CASSRDRGNEKLFF.

This clonotype was recorded many times. The gene calls are TRBV7-2 and TRBJ2-3; D gene ambiguous. The CDR3 consists of 13 residues. Germline V gene sequence: CDR1 SGHTA, CDR2 FQGNSA. The V end lost 1 base, the J end lost 4 bases, and 6 bases lay between the germline ends. The CDR3 nucleotides read TGTGCCAGCAGCTTAGATCTCTCAGATACGCAGTATTTT. Translated: CASSLDLSDTQYF.

This clonotype was found a few times. The rearrangement uses TRBV27 and TRBJ2-7; the D gene is possibly TRBD1 (6 bases). This CDR3 has 15 amino acids. The germline V and J ends were trimmed by 2 bases and 3 bases, with 14 bases remaining between them. Germline V gene sequence: CDR1 MNHEY, CDR2 SMNVEV (reference sequence). CDR3 coding DNA: TGTGCCAGCAGTTTAAGAACAGGGCTTATCTACGAGCAGTACTTC. This codes for CASSLRTGLIYEQYF.

This clonotype was detected many times. The CDR3 nucleotides are TGCGCCAGCAGGCTTTCGGAAGGAAACACTGAAGCTTTCTTT. The encoded protein is CASRLSEGNTEAFF. The chain has TRBV4-3 and TRBJ1-1; D unresolved. The V end was cut by 6 bases, the J end by 2 bases, with 13 bases between. The CDR3 covers 14 residues. Germline CDR1 is LGHNA and CDR2 is YSLEER.

Details on this clonotype: A much larger clone differs by one base, so this may be a read error. This chain links TRBV7-2 with TRBJ1-1; D is ambiguous. CDR1 is SGHTA, CDR2 FQGNSA, per germline. Trimming pared 2 bases from V and 1 base from J, leaving 8 bases between. The CDR3 sequence is 14 residues long. CDR3 in DNA: TGTGCCAGCAGCTTAATCAGATCGAACACTGAAGCTTTCTTT. Protein product: CASSLIRSNTEAFF.

Many counts were recorded for this clonotype. The CDR3 DNA sequence: TGCGCCAGCAGCCAAAACGATGACAGGTCCTACGAGCAGTACTTC. Translation: CASSQNDDRSYEQYF. The rearrangement uses TRBV4-1 and TRBJ2-7; possible D gene TRBD1, 6 bases. The CDR3 extends over 15 amino acids. Trimming took 2 bases from V and 1 from J, leaving 12 bases between them. Per the germline V gene, CDR1 is MGHRA and CDR2 is YSYEKL.

This clonotype was recorded many times. The V call is TRBV2, the J call TRBJ2-3; TRBD1 matches 9 bases. The CDR3 sequence is 15 residues long. CDR1 and CDR2 from the germline V gene are SNHLY and FYNNEI. With V trimmed by 4 bases and J by 1 base, 3 bases remained unmatched. The CDR3 loop reads CASSGWDRGTDTQYF. CDR3 nucleotides: TGTGCCAGCAGTGGATGGGACAGGGGCACAGATACGCAGTATTTT.

This clonotype was counted a few times. This chain joins TRBV28 and TRBJ2-7, with D possibly being TRBD2 (5 bases). This CDR3 is built from 14 residues. Germline-derived CDR1 and CDR2 are MDHEN and SYDVKM. Trimming removed 7 bases from V and 3 bases from J, with 16 bases in between. The CDR3 coding sequence is TGTGCCAGCATCCCCGGCGGGCAGGTCTACGAGCAGTACTTC. It codes for CASIPGGQVYEQYF.

This clonotype was seen many times. This sequence joins TRBV5-1 and TRBJ2-5; 12 nucleotides match TRBD2. The CDR3 sequence is 16 residues long. Germline-derived CDR1 and CDR2 are SGHRS and YFSETQ. The V gene end was trimmed by 3 bases and the J gene end by 2 bases; junction bases not matched to a gene: 5. CDR3 amino acids: CASSSWTSGIQETQYF. The CDR3 DNA is TGCGCCAGCAGCTCATGGACTAGCGGGATTCAAGAGACCCAGTACTTC.

This clonotype showed up just once. One base away lies a much larger clone, so this may be a sequencing read error. V is TRBV5-1 and J is TRBJ2-7; 9 bases are a match to TRBD1. CDR1 is SGHRS, CDR2 YFSETQ, per germline. This CDR3 has 14 residues. The CDR3 DNA follows: TGCGCCGGCAGCTGGACAGGGGACCCTTACGAGCAGTACTTC. Its protein product is CAGSWTGDPYEQYF.

This clonotype has ten or more counts. This chain uses TRBV7-9 with TRBJ2-3, with 9 positions matching TRBD2. Germline V gives CDR1 SEHNR, CDR2 FQNEAQ (reference sequence). V was clipped by 0 bases and J by 6 bases; unmatched bases: 7. The CDR3 loop spans 16 amino acids. The CDR3 DNA follows: TGTGCCAGCAGCTTAGCTGATAGCGGGAGTGTCGATACGCAGTATTTT. Amino acids: CASSLADSGSVDTQYF.

There are many counts of this clonotype. The chain carries TRBV7-2 and TRBJ2-1; TRBD1 matches 8 bases. Trimming cost V 5 bases and J 5 bases; bases outside gene matches: 8. The V gene's germline CDR1 is SGHTA and CDR2 FQGNSA. The CDR3 runs to 15 residues. CDR3 protein: CASSPRQGIDNEQFF. The CDR3 DNA follows: TGTGCCAGCAGCCCAAGACAGGGGATAGACAATGAGCAGTTCTTC.

This clonotype was detected many times. This sequence joins TRBV30 and TRBJ2-1; D is uncertain. Looked up from germline, CDR1 is GTSNPN and CDR2 is SVGIG (reference sequence). Trimming cost V 1 base and J 8 bases, with 12 bases left between them. The CDR3 consists of 13 residues. In DNA form, the CDR3 reads TGTGCCTGGAGTGACTTCCTCGGCTATGAGCAGTTCTTC. Residues: CAWSDFLGYEQFF.

V and J are TRBV20-1 and TRBJ2-5, with 12 bases that match TRBD2. The CDR3 contains 15 residues. Per the germline V gene, CDR1 is DFQATT and CDR2 is SNEGSKA (reference sequence). The junction had 9 bases not matched to a gene; V was cut back by 5 bases and J by 5 bases. This chain's CDR3 is CSAEPGLAGSETQYF. CDR3 DNA sequence: TGCAGTGCTGAACCGGGACTAGCGGGCTCTGAGACCCAGTACTTC.

The chain uses TRBV7-7 and TRBJ2-1, with D tentatively TRBD2 (6 bases). Germline V gives CDR1 SSHAT, CDR2 FNYEAQ (reference sequence). Trimming pared 4 bases from V and 9 bases from J, leaving 10 bases between. CDR3 length: 12 amino acids. CDR3 nucleotides: TGTGCCAGCAGCTCCGGGGGTAGTGAGCAGTTCTTC. Protein product: CASSSGGSEQFF.

This clonotype was counted only a few times. The chain has TRBV6-2 or TRBV6-3 and TRBJ2-7; 7 bases map to TRBD1. Trimming took 5 bases from V and 9 from J; bases not matched to a gene: 10. CDR3 length: 13 amino acids. The germline gives CDR1 MNHEY, CDR2 SVGEGT. CDR3 sequence (DNA): TGTGCCAGCAGTACCGGGACAGCGGTCCCGCAGTACTTC. Translating gives CASSTGTAVPQYF.

On this clonotype itself: With a much larger clone just one base away, this may be a read error. In nucleotides, the CDR3 is TGTGCCAGCAGCCCGGAGGCAGGGGGCTACGAGCAGTGCTTC. As protein: CASSPEAGGYEQCF. The chain uses TRBV5-6 and TRBJ2-7; 8 bases are a match to TRBD1. The CDR3 is 14 residues long. Germline V CDR1 and CDR2: SGHDT, YYEEEE.

This clonotype appeared many times. The chain is built from TRBV28 and TRBJ2-3; perhaps TRBD1 as D (5 bases). The CDR3 runs 14 residues. Trimming removed 5 bases from V and 3 bases from J, with 12 bases in between. The germline V gene encodes CDR1 MDHEN and CDR2 SYDVKM. The CDR3 DNA sequence: TGTGCCAGCAGTCCCCGACAGTCAACAGATACGCAGTATTTT. The encoded protein is CASSPRQSTDTQYF.

On this clonotype: Possible read error: a much larger clone is one base away. The chain carries TRBV5-6 and TRBJ2-6, with D perhaps matching TRBD2 (6 bases). CDR1 is SGHDT and CDR2 is YYEEEE in the germline V gene. Deletions cut 4 bases from V and 3 bases from J, with 8 bases between. The CDR3 is made up of 14 amino acids. CDR3 sequence: CASSGGNGANVLTF. CDR3 nucleotides: TGTGCCAGCAGCGGAGGGAATGGGGCCAACGTCCTGACTTTC.

DNA of the CDR3: TGCGCCAGCAGCCAAGAGGCAAGGGGGAGGGTTGATCAGCCCCAGCATTTT. Translating it yields CASSQEARGRVDQPQHF. V is TRBV4-3 and J is TRBJ1-5, with a weak D call TRBD1 (6 bases). Between the trimmed V and J ends, which lost 0 bases and 5 bases, there was a span of 17 bases. This CDR3 has 17 residues. CDR1 and CDR2 from the germline V gene are LGHNA and YSLEER.

This clonotype was found many times. V usage is TRBV23-1 and J usage is TRBJ2-7; D call uncertain. TRBV23-1 is assigned to the ORF class and has an uncertain function. V was trimmed by 5 bases and J by 9 bases, leaving 17 bases between them. The CDR3 has 13 amino acids. CDR3 nucleotide sequence: TGCGCCAGCAGTAGTGACCCCGGGCCAGGGCAGTACTTC. It specifies CASSSDPGPGQYF.

This clonotype was detected a few times. The chain is built from TRBV4-3 and TRBJ2-2, with no clear D. This CDR3 is 16 amino acids long. V lost 1 base, J lost 1 base, and 10 bases lay in between. Germline lookup yields CDR1 LGHNA and CDR2 YSLEER. The CDR3 bases are TGCGCCAGCAGCCAAGTCGCGATCTGGAACACCGGGGAGCTGTTTTTT. Translation: CASSQVAIWNTGELFF.

This clonotype was seen ten or more times. The chain couples TRBV7-6 to TRBJ2-7; weak D call: TRBD1 (5 bases). The CDR3 loop spans 13 amino acids. Looked up from germline, CDR1 is SGHVS and CDR2 is FNYEAQ. V was clipped by 1 base and J by 5 bases, with 9 bases between them. The DNA of the CDR3 is TGTGCCAGCAGCTTAGAATGGGGCAACGAGCAGTACTTC. It specifies CASSLEWGNEQYF.

The table lists this clonotype with many counts. The chain combines TRBV30 with TRBJ2-3; weak D call: TRBD2 (5 bases). V was trimmed by 5 bases and J by 1 base, leaving 10 bases between them. The germline gives CDR1 GTSNPN, CDR2 SVGIG (reference sequence). CDR3 length: 13 amino acids. The CDR3 spells CAWEAARTDTQYF. CDR3 nucleotide sequence: TGTGCCTGGGAAGCGGCTCGCACAGATACGCAGTATTTT.

At least ten counts were recorded for this clonotype. The chain combines TRBV11-2 with TRBJ2-7; D is undetermined. V was cut by 0 bases and J by 2 bases, with 11 bases left in between. There are 15 residues in the CDR3. CDR1 and CDR2 (germline): SGHAT, FQNNGV. Here the CDR3 reads CASSLDARRAYEQYF. Here the CDR3 DNA reads TGTGCCAGCAGCTTAGATGCCCGTCGCGCCTACGAGCAGTACTTC.

The chain employs TRBV7-9 and TRBJ1-5; possible D gene TRBD1, 5 bases. Germline CDR1 is SEHNR and CDR2 is FQNEAQ (reference sequence). V gave up 7 bases and J gave up 4 bases, with 17 bases separating them. The CDR3 runs to 15 residues. The CDR3, as DNA: TGTGCCAGCAACGTAGGTATTTGGGGGAATCAGCCCCAGCATTTT. Protein sequence: CASNVGIWGNQPQHF. Based on the CDR3 plus reference TRBV7-9 and TRBJ1-5, the full variable domain is DTGVSQNPRHKITKRGQNVTFRCDPISEHNRLYWYRQTLGQGPEFLTYFQNEAQLEKSRLLSDRFSAERPKGSFSTLEIQRTEQGDSAMYLCASNVGIWGNQPQHFGDGTRLSIL.

A note on this clonotype: An end of the junction differs from the germline gene, which may be a read error. The chain uses TRBV6-2 or TRBV6-3 and TRBJ1-1, with D unresolved. This CDR3 has 11 amino acids. The germline CDR1 and CDR2 sequences are MNHEY and SVGEGT. CDR3 in DNA: TGTGTCAGCAAGTTGAACACTGAAGCTTTCTTT. Its translation: CVSKLNTEAFF.

This chain joins TRBV7-9 and TRBJ2-1; D gene unclear. Germline values: CDR1 SEHNR, CDR2 FQNEAQ (reference sequence). The CDR3 covers 16 residues. V was pared by 6 bases and J by 2 bases, with 17 bases between. CDR3 DNA: TGTGCCAGCAGAGGCGGTGGACCACGGGCCTACAATGAGCAGTTCTTC. This encodes CASRGGGPRAYNEQFF.

In regard to this clonotype: A read error likely explains this, since a far larger clone differs by one base. This chain joins TRBV7-2 and TRBJ2-7; D ambiguous. Germline V gene sequence: CDR1 SGHTA, CDR2 FQGNSA. V was trimmed by 1 base and J by 6 bases, leaving 4 bases between them. The CDR3 sequence is 11 residues long. The CDR3 is CASSLDAEQYF. The DNA for the CDR3 is TGTGCCAGCAGCTTAGATGCCGAGCAGTACTTC.